These T cell receptor beta chains were read from a single sample in a study of beta chain features in type 1 diabetes. TCRdb's copy holds only in-frame clones and misses some; the assay was immunoSEQ multiplex PCR. The sample consists of roughly 170,000 clones, 10% to 15% of them appearing once. Source material: central memory CD4+ T cells from blood. The origin of the receptors is a woman aged 18-30 years in good health. CDR3s include the opening cysteine and the closing phenylalanine or tryptophan. A D gene is named only where the DNA matches it firmly.

J gene,D gene,V gene,CDR3 length,CDR3 protein
TRBJ2-3,.,TRBV10-3,12,CAISESRDTQYF
TRBJ2-1,TRBD2,TRBV9,16,CASSATGTSGNNEQFF
TRBJ1-1,.,TRBV7-9,15,CASSLEGRSNTEAFF
TRBJ1-1,.,TRBV25-1,13,CASNGQPGTEAFF
TRBJ1-2,.,TRBV5-6,15,CASSLTGFHNYGYTF
TRBJ2-7,.,TRBV6-5,14,CASSYHRAEDEQYF
TRBJ2-5,.,TRBV15,13,CATSRDFQETQYF
TRBJ2-7,.,TRBV7-2,14,CASSFQGTSTEQYF
TRBJ1-2,TRBD1,TRBV5-1,14,CASRSGQGNYGYTF
TRBJ2-3,.,TRBV14,17,CASRGGARGTSTDTQYF
TRBJ2-5,TRBD2,TRBV7-2,15,CASSPRGGVGETQYF
TRBJ2-7,.,TRBV9,14,CASSASRGSYEQYF
TRBJ2-1,.,TRBV15,15,CATSRDRGRVNEQFF
TRBJ1-1,.,TRBV7-2,13,CASSPDRHTEAFF
TRBJ2-7,TRBD1,TRBV6-6,12,CASSYGQDEQYF
TRBJ2-3,TRBD2,TRBV18,17,CASSPPGLAGETDTQYF
TRBJ1-2,.,TRBV6-6,13,CASFSGSNYGYTF
TRBJ1-4,.,TRBV29-1,13,CSVEPEQGQKLFF
TRBJ2-2,TRBD2,TRBV4-2,15,CASSVAGANTGELFF
TRBJ2-4,TRBD1,TRBV10-2,17,CASSERGQGASKNIQYF
TRBJ2-1,TRBD1,TRBV19,16,CASRPSGTGGYNEQFF
TRBJ1-1,.,TRBV28,14,CASRTGQLNTEAFF
TRBJ2-1,.,TRBV5-5,15,CASSPEASSYNEQFF
TRBJ2-1,.,TRBV7-2,13,CASSLRSYNEQFF
TRBJ2-7,.,TRBV4-3,14,CASSQGGRNYEQYF
TRBJ2-7,TRBD2,TRBV28,14,CASRLGEGSYEQYF
TRBJ1-1,.,TRBV9,14,CASSPNTVNTEAFF
TRBJ2-7,TRBD2,TRBV5-1,14,CASSLGGSSYEQYF
TRBJ2-1,TRBD2,TRBV10-3,11,CATSSGTEQFF